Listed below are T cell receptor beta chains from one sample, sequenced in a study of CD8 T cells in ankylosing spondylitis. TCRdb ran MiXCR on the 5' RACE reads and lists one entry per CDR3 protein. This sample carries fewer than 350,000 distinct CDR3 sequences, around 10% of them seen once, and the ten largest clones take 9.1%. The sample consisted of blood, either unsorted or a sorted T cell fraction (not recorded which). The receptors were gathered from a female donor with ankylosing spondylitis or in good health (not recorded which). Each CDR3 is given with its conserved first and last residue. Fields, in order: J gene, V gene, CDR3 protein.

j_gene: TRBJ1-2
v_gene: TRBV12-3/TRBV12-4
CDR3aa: CASSLRMGGGYGYTF

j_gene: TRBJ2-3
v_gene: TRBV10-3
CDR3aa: CAISEGRGGYGTDTQYF

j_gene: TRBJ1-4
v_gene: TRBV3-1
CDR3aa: CASSQVQGSPNEKLSF

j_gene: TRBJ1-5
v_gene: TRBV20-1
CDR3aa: CSARDPQGQPQHF

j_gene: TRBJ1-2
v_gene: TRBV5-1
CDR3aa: CASSGGTGTGALNYGYTF

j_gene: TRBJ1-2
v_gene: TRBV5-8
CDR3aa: CASSLGQRGNYGYTF

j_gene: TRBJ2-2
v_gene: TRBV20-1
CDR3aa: CSARSPGADTGELFF

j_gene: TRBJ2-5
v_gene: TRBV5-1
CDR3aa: CASSPETLAEETQYF

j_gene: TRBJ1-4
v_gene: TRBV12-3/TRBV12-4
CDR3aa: CASSLQNWGEKLFF

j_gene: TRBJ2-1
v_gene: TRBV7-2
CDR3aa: CASSSANRGTSEQFF

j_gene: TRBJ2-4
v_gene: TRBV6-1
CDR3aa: CASSPPKYF

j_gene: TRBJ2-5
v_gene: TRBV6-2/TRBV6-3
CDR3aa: CASSYGGGVTQYF

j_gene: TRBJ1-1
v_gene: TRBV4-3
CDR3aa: CASSQDWGTGMNTEAFF

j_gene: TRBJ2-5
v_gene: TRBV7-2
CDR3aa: CASSLGTRETQYF

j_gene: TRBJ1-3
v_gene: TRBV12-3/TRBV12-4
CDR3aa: CASSSFQGQGLGLVSGNTIYF

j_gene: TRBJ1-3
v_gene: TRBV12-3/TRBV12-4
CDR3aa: CASQLTTGNTIYF

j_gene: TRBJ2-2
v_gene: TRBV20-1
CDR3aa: CSARDPGQGMAGELFF

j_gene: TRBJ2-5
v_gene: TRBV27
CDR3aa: CASSSVTSGRGETQYF

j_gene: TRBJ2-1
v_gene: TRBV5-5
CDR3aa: CASSWNSLPGSEQFF

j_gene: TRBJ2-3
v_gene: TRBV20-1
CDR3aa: CSALLSGGIVTDTQYF

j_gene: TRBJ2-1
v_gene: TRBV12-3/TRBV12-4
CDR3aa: CASKGGGSNEQFF

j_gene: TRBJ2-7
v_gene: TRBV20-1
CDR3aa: CSARGGFRYEQYF

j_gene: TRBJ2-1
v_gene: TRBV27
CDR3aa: CASSFGFTGPEDEGEQFF

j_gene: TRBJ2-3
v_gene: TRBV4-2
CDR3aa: CASSQAGDTQYF

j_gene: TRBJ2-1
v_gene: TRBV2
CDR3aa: CASSAPGIAGGAGYNEQFF

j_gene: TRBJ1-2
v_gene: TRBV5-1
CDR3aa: CASSPRGGYGYTF

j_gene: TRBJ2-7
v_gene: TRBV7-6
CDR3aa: CASSPSTGFSYEQYF

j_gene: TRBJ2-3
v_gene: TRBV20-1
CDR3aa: CSASLGGHLAGADTQYF

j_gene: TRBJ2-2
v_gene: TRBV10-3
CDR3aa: CAISSTGGVGGELFF

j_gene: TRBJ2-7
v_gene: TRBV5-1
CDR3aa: CASSLSAPGGYEQYF

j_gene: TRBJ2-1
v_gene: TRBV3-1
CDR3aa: CASSQDNSYNEQFF

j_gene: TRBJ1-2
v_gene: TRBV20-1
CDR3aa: CSAAFLGYGYTF

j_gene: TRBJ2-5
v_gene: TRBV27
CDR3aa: CASSRKQGNQETQYF

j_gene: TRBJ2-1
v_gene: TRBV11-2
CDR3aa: CASNPSPVNEQFF

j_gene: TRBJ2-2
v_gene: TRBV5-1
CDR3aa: CASSLTHGTTGELFF

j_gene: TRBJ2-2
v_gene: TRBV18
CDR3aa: CASSNANTGELFF

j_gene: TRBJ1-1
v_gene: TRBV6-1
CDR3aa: CASSESVTEAFF

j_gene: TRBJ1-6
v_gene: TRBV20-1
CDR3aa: CSARDQAFGNSPLHF

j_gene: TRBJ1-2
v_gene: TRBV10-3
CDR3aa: CAISGGQGIGYTF